This TCR beta chain was captured in a study of cytomegalovirus exposure and HLA in healthy donors. Study-level findings and limits: More clonal expansion characterized HLA-associated TCR beta chains than equally common others in a later analysis. Later analysis associated a missense DCLRE1C variant with TCR beta V- and J-gene trimming.

Turning to this clone: Its cognate antigen is unknown.

Amplification used 60 Vbeta primers and 13 Jbeta primers. TCRdb keeps only in-frame clones here, not all; method: immunoSEQ multiplex PCR. This sample has about 180,000 clones, with about 82% found just once. The germline V gene encodes CDR1 MNHNS and CDR2 SASEGT. This CDR3 has 10 residues. The V end lost 6 bases, the J end lost 7 bases, and 5 bases lay between the germline ends. This TCR came from a woman in her 30s in good health and CMV-seronegative. The sample was PBMCs. This chain uses TRBV6-1 with TRBJ2-3, with D uncertain. CDR3 nucleotide sequence: TGTGCCAGCAGGGCCTATACGCAGTATTTT. This codes for CASRAYTQYF.